These T cell receptor beta chains were read from a single sample in a study of B cell selection in AIRE deficiency. Sequencing used immunoSEQ multiplex PCR; TCRdb keeps in-frame clones, though not all of them. In the table there are tens of thousands of clones, approximately 97% of which are singletons. Input material: conventional CD4+ T cells sorted from PBMCs. These receptors all come from a human donor with AIRE deficiency. The CDR3 runs from the conserved cysteine through the conserved F or W. The D gene is left open where the match is weak. Size tells how often a clone was seen (once, few, many) or the class of an expanded clone, and some rows leave it out.

D gene: NA; J gene: TRBJ2-3; clone size: NA; V gene: TRBV4-1; CDR3 DNA: TGCGCCAGCAGCCAGCGAGCTAGCACAGATACGCAGTATTTT; CDR3 protein: CASSQRASTDTQYF
D gene: NA; J gene: TRBJ1-3; clone size: NA; V gene: TRBV10-2; CDR3 DNA: TGCGCCAGCAGTGAGTCGGCGGGGAGAGGAACTGGAAACACCATATATTTT; CDR3 protein: CASSESAGRGTGNTIYF
D gene: NA; J gene: TRBJ2-7; clone size: once; V gene: TRBV6-1; CDR3 DNA: TGTGCCAGCAGTGAACTGACTCCCTACGAGCAGTACTTC; CDR3 protein: CASSELTPYEQYF
D gene: TRBD1; J gene: TRBJ2-2; clone size: NA; V gene: TRBV5-6; CDR3 DNA: TGTGCCAGCAGCCAGACCAGGGGGTCCGGGGAGCTGTTTTTT; CDR3 protein: CASSQTRGSGELFF
D gene: NA; J gene: TRBJ2-7; clone size: once; V gene: TRBV11-3; CDR3 DNA: TGTGCCAGCAGCTTAGGGGGAATGAGAGCCGACGAGCAGTACTTC; CDR3 protein: CASSLGGMRADEQYF
D gene: TRBD2; J gene: TRBJ2-1; clone size: NA; V gene: TRBV6-1; CDR3 DNA: TGTGCCAGCAGTGACCCAGCGGGAGGTTACAATGAGCAGTTCTTC; CDR3 protein: CASSDPAGGYNEQFF
D gene: NA; J gene: TRBJ1-5; clone size: once; V gene: TRBV7-2; CDR3 DNA: TGTGCCAGCAGCTTGGGATTCTCTCAGCCCCAGCATTTT; CDR3 protein: CASSLGFSQPQHF
D gene: NA; J gene: TRBJ2-7; clone size: NA; V gene: TRBV30; CDR3 DNA: TGTGCCTGGAGTCCCCCCGGGCTTCTCCGCGAGCAGTACTTC; CDR3 protein: CAWSPPGLLREQYF
D gene: NA; J gene: TRBJ2-3; clone size: NA; V gene: TRBV6-1; CDR3 DNA: TGTGCCAGCAGTGAAAGGGTCTTTACAGATACGCAGTATTTT; CDR3 protein: CASSERVFTDTQYF
D gene: NA; J gene: TRBJ2-1; clone size: NA; V gene: TRBV11-3; CDR3 DNA: TGTGCCAGCAGCTTACGAAGCTCCTACAATGAGCAGTTCTTC; CDR3 protein: CASSLRSSYNEQFF
D gene: NA; J gene: TRBJ1-1; clone size: NA; V gene: TRBV19; CDR3 DNA: TGTGCCAGTAGTACGGGACCCGGAAACACTGAAGCTTTCTTT; CDR3 protein: CASSTGPGNTEAFF
D gene: NA; J gene: TRBJ1-1; clone size: NA; V gene: TRBV7-2; CDR3 DNA: TGTGCCAGCAGCCCCCTAGGACGGGGGGCGGGCACTGAAGCTTTCTTT; CDR3 protein: CASSPLGRGAGTEAFF
D gene: NA; J gene: TRBJ2-3; clone size: NA; V gene: TRBV5-4; CDR3 DNA: TGTGCCAGCAGCTCGAGACTGGGCACAGATACGCAGTATTTT; CDR3 protein: CASSSRLGTDTQYF